This is a list of T cell receptor beta chains from one sample in a study of shared clonotypes between healthy human individuals. The assay was immunoSEQ multiplex PCR, and TCRdb's table has in-frame clones only and misses some. The sample gives hundreds of thousands of clones, 55% to 85% of which show up once; 1.5% to 2% is in the top ten. The material sequenced was memory CD4+ T cells sorted from blood. Receptor source: a woman younger than 45 in good health. The CDR3 runs from the conserved cysteine through the conserved F or W. Fields, in order: V gene, clone size, J gene, D gene, CDR3 protein, CDR3 DNA. The D gene is left open where the match is weak. A clone size is listed for some rows: how often the clone was seen (once, few, many), or a class if it is expanded.

V gene: TRBV28; clone size: NA; J gene: TRBJ1-5; D gene: NA; CDR3 protein: CASSLFAGANQPQHF; CDR3 DNA: TGTGCCAGCAGTTTATTCGCAGGGGCGAATCAGCCCCAGCATTTT
V gene: TRBV9; clone size: few; J gene: TRBJ2-7; D gene: NA; CDR3 protein: CASSVESRGWYEQYF; CDR3 DNA: TGTGCCAGCAGCGTCGAGAGCAGGGGCTGGTACGAGCAGTACTTC
V gene: TRBV18; clone size: once; J gene: TRBJ2-1; D gene: TRBD2; CDR3 protein: CASSPWAGDYNEQFF; CDR3 DNA: TGTGCCAGCTCACCATGGGCGGGAGACTACAATGAGCAGTTCTTC
V gene: TRBV28; clone size: NA; J gene: TRBJ1-1; D gene: TRBD1; CDR3 protein: CASSLVNRGRTEAFF; CDR3 DNA: TGTGCCAGCAGTTTAGTTAACAGGGGAAGGACTGAAGCTTTCTTT
V gene: TRBV18; clone size: NA; J gene: TRBJ2-5; D gene: NA; CDR3 protein: CASSPSLAGSQETQYF; CDR3 DNA: TGTGCCAGCTCACCCTCCTTAGCTGGGTCCCAAGAGACCCAGTACTTC
V gene: TRBV25-1; clone size: NA; J gene: TRBJ2-2; D gene: NA; CDR3 protein: CASSELGTTAGELFF; CDR3 DNA: TGTGCCAGCAGTGAATTAGGCACAACCGCCGGGGAGCTGTTTTTT
V gene: TRBV18; clone size: NA; J gene: TRBJ1-1; D gene: TRBD1; CDR3 protein: CASSPGQGGNTEAFF; CDR3 DNA: TGTGCCAGCTCACCGGGACAGGGCGGAAACACTGAAGCTTTCTTT
V gene: TRBV6-1; clone size: few; J gene: TRBJ2-7; D gene: TRBD1; CDR3 protein: CASSADRGYEQYF; CDR3 DNA: TGTGCCAGCAGTGCGGACAGGGGCTACGAGCAGTACTTC
V gene: TRBV11-3; clone size: NA; J gene: TRBJ2-7; D gene: TRBD1; CDR3 protein: CASSFTGTGFHEQYF; CDR3 DNA: TGTGCCAGCAGCTTCACCGGGACAGGGTTCCACGAGCAGTACTTC
V gene: TRBV27; clone size: many; J gene: TRBJ2-2; D gene: NA; CDR3 protein: CASSLKGGGTGELFF; CDR3 DNA: TGTGCCAGCAGTTTGAAGGGCGGAGGCACCGGGGAGCTGTTTTTT
V gene: TRBV19; clone size: few; J gene: TRBJ1-1; D gene: NA; CDR3 protein: CASSRRGDTEAFF; CDR3 DNA: TGTGCCAGTAGCCGACGGGGGGACACTGAAGCTTTCTTT
V gene: TRBV6-6; clone size: few; J gene: TRBJ1-4; D gene: NA; CDR3 protein: CASRNPGGPTNEKLFF; CDR3 DNA: TGTGCCAGCAGGAATCCCGGCGGGCCTACTAATGAAAAACTGTTTTTT
V gene: TRBV7-8; clone size: few; J gene: TRBJ2-1; D gene: NA; CDR3 protein: CASSPQSGHNEQFF; CDR3 DNA: TGTGCCAGCAGTCCCCAATCCGGCCACAATGAGCAGTTCTTC
V gene: TRBV5-4; clone size: NA; J gene: TRBJ1-1; D gene: NA; CDR3 protein: CASYQGLNTEAFF; CDR3 DNA: TGTGCCAGCTATCAGGGGCTGAACACTGAAGCTTTCTTT
V gene: TRBV6-5; clone size: NA; J gene: TRBJ2-4; D gene: NA; CDR3 protein: CASSSQGGNIQYF; CDR3 DNA: TGTGCCAGCAGTTCCCAGGGGGGTAACATTCAGTACTTC